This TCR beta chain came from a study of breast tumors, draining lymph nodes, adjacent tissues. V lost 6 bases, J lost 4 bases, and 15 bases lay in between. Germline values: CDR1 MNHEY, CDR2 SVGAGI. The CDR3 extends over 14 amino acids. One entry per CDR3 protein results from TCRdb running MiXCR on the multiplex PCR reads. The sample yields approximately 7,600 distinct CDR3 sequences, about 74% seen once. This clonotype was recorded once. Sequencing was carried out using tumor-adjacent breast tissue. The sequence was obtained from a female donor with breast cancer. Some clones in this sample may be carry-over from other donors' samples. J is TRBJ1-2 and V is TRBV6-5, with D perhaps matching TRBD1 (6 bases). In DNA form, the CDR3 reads TGTGCCAGCAGACTACGACAGGTCTCCTATGGCTACACCTTC. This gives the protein CASRLRQVSYGYTF.